Listed below are T cell receptor beta chains from one sample, sequenced in a study of CD8+ T cells in alopecia areata. Repertoires were generated with immunoSEQ multiplex PCR, while TCRdb's copy carries only in-frame clones and drops some. The table has 100,000 to 150,000 clones, over 50% seen once. Sequenced material: CD4+ T cells sorted from blood, taken at week 0. The receptors originated from a human donor with alopecia areata. Both conserved end residues are part of each CDR3. Each record gives: V gene, J gene, CDR3 protein.

>TRBV2|TRBJ2-5
CASSEARRGLPHF
>TRBV5-6|TRBJ2-4
CASSSGPQNIQYF
>TRBV28|TRBJ2-5
CASRQGKETQYF
>TRBV6-5|TRBJ1-5
CASSYSTGNQPQHF
>TRBV6-6|TRBJ2-5
CASSPLGGQYQETQYF
>TRBV27|TRBJ2-7
CASSLKGALYEQYF
>TRBV6-5|TRBJ1-5
CASSRTTSNQPQHF
>TRBV5-1|TRBJ1-2
CASSPDREGRYTF
>TRBV18|TRBJ1-1
CASSPPGNPDTEAFF
>TRBV5-1|TRBJ1-6
CASSLPGPRKVNSPLHF
>TRBV18|TRBJ1-1
CASSPDRGRTEAFF
>TRBV30|TRBJ1-4
CAWGGQRNEKLFF
>TRBV7-9|TRBJ2-2
CASSGPGAGELFF
>TRBV15|TRBJ1-2
CATSRKAGANYGYTF
>TRBV2|TRBJ1-3
CASRRGSSGNTIYF
>TRBV25-1|TRBJ2-2
CASSEVGELFF
>TRBV29-1|TRBJ1-2
CSVVLGLGVDYTF
>TRBV5-4|TRBJ2-3
CASSSGTSGRLDTQYF
>TRBV9|TRBJ2-5
CASSLDHQETQYF
>TRBV6-6|TRBJ1-1
CASRGYTEAFF
>TRBV5-1|TRBJ2-2
CASSGTAGELFF
>TRBV5-1|TRBJ2-1
CASSSDGAHNEQLF
>TRBV28|TRBJ1-2
CASSLPSIGQHSYGYTF
>TRBV5-1|TRBJ2-7
CASSFAGEVHEQYF